This T cell receptor (beta chain) was identified during a study of graft-versus-host responses after intestinal transplantation. Overall study context: Each of the recipients got a multivisceral, liver-intestinal, or isolated intestinal transplant. Anti-thymocyte globulin was used for induction in all recipients, who then took tacrolimus and steroids for approximately three years.

The study, taken as a whole, reports: Some GvH clones appeared in ileal mucosa or blood before recipient bone marrow. Levels of circulating GvH clones at their peak were associated with early post-transplant HvG declines.

As to this clone: The antigen remains undetermined.

The table came from immunoSEQ multiplex PCR; TCRdb's copy has only in-frame clones and leaves some out. The data contain over 90,000 clones, 90% to 95% of them seen just once; the ten biggest clones take up approximately 0.54%. V gave up 5 bases and J gave up 3 bases, with 7 bases separating them. This CDR3 spans 13 amino acids. CDR1 is MNHEY, CDR2 SMNVEV, per germline (reference sequence). The sample in question was unstimulated CD8+ T cells sorted from spleen or lymph node cells, obtained before intestinal transplant. This TCR was recovered from a human donor who received an intestinal transplant. The chain links TRBV27 to TRBJ2-2; a weak D match, TRBD2 (6 bases). The CDR3 loop is CASSRGYTGELFF. In DNA, the CDR3 is TGTGCCAGCAGTCGGGGGTACACCGGGGAGCTGTTTTTT.